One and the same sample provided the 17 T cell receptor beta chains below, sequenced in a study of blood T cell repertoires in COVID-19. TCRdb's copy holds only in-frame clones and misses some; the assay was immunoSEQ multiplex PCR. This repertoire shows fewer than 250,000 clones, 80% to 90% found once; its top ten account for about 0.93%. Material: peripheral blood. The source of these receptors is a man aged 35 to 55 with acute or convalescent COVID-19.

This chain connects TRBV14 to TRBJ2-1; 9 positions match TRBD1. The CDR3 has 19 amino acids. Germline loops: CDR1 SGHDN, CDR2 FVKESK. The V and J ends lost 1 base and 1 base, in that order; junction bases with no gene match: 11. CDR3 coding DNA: TGTGCCAGCAGCCAAGCAATCCGGGACAGGGCACGTTCCTACAATGAGCAGTTCTTC. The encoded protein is CASSQAIRDRARSYNEQFF.

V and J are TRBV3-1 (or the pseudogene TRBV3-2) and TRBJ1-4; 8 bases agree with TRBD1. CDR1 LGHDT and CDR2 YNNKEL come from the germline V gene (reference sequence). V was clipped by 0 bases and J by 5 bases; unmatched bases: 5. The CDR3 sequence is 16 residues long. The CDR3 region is CASSQDRTGKNEKLFF. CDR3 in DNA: TGTGCCAGCAGCCAAGACCGGACAGGGAAAAATGAAAAACTGTTTTTT.

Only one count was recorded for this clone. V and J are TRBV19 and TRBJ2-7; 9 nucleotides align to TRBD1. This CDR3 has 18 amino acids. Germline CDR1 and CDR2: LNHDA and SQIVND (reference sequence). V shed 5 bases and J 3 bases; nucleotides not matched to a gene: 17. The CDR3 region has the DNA TGTGCCAGTAGTCGTTGGGGTAAGGTCGGGACAGGGCACTACGAGCAGTACTTC. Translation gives CASSRWGKVGTGHYEQYF.

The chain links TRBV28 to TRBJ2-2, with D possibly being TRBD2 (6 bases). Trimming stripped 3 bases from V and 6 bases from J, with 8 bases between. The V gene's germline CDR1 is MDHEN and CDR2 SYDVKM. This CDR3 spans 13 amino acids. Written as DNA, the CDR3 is TGTGCCAGCAGTTTCAGGGACTCCGGGGAGCTGTTTTTT. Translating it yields CASSFRDSGELFF.

In DNA form, the CDR3 reads TGTGCCAGTAAACCCGTCCTGGGGACAGGGGGCGCGTATGGCTACACCTTC. As protein: CASKPVLGTGGAYGYTF. This rearrangement joins TRBV19 to TRBJ1-2; 12 positions agree with TRBD1. The V segment lost 7 bases and the J segment 5 bases; nucleotides outside the gene matches: 14. The CDR3 length is 17 residues. The germline V gene encodes CDR1 LNHDA and CDR2 SQIVND (reference sequence).

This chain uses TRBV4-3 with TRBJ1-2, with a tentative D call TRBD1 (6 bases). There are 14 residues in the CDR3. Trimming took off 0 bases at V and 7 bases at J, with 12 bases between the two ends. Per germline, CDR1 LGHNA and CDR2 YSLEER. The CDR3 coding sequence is TGCGCCAGCAGCCAAGATAGGGGGTCTCGTGGCTACACCTTC. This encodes CASSQDRGSRGYTF.

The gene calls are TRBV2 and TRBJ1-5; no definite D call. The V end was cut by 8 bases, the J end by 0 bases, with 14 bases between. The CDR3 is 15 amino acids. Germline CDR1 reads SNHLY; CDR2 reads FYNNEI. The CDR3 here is CASGLRLDSNQPQHF. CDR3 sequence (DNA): TGTGCCAGCGGATTGCGACTGGATAGCAATCAGCCCCAGCATTTT.

In DNA, the CDR3 is TGCGCCAGCAGTGAGTCGGGACTAGCGGGGGCCCCAGAAGGGGAGTACTTC. This sequence encodes CASSESGLAGAPEGEYF. This chain connects TRBV10-1 to TRBJ2-7; 14 nucleotides agree with TRBD2. Trimming removed 0 bases from V and 11 bases from J; junction bases left unmatched: 12. This CDR3 has 17 amino acids. Germline CDR1 WNHNN, CDR2 SYGVQD (reference sequence).

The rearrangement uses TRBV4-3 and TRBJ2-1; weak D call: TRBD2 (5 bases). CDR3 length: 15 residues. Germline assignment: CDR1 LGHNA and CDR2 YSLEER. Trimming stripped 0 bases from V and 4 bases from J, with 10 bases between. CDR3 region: CASSQDRGQYNEQFF. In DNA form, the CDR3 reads TGCGCCAGCAGCCAAGATCGAGGGCAGTACAATGAGCAGTTCTTC.

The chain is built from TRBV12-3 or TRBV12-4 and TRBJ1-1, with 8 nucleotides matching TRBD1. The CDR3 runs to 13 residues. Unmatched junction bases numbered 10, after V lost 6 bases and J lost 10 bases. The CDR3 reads CASSAPDRAGAFF. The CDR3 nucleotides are TGTGCCAGCAGCGCCCCGGACAGGGCGGGAGCTTTCTTT.

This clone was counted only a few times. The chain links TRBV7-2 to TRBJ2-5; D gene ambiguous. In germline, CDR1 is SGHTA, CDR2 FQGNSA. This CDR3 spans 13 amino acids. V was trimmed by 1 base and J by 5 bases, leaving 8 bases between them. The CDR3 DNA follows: TGTGCCAGCAGCTTAGAGGTGGGCGAGACCCAGTACTTC. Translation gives CASSLEVGETQYF.

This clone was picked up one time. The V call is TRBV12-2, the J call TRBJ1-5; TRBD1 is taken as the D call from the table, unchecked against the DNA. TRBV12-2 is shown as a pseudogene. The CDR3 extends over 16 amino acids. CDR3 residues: CASRLGGASCNQPQHF. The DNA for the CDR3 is TGTGCAAGTCGCTTAGGGGGCGCGAGTTGCAATCAGCCCCAGCATTTT.

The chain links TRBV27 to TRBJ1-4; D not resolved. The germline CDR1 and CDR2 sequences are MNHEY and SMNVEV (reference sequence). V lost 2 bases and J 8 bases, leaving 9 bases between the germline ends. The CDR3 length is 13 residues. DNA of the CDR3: TGTGCCAGCAGTTTAGGCGGGGTCGAAAAACTGTTTTTT. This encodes CASSLGGVEKLFF.

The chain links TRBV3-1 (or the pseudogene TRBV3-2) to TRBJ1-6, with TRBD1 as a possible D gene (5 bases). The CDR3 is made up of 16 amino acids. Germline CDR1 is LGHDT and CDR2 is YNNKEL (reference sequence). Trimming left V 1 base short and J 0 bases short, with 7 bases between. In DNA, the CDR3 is TGTGCCAGCAGCCAAGGGGGGGGCTCCTATAATTCACCCCTCCACTTT. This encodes CASSQGGGSYNSPLHF.

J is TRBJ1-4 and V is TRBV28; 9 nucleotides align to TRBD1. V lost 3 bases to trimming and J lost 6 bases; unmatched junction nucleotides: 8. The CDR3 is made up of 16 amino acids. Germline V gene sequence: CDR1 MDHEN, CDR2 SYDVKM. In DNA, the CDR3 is TGTGCCAGCAGTTTTGGGAAGGGACAGGGCTATGAAAAACTGTTTTTT. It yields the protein CASSFGKGQGYEKLFF.

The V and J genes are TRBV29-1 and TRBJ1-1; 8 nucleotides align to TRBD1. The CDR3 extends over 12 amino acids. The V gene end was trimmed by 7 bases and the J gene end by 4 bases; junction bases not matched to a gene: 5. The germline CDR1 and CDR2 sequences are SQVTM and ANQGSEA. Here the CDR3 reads CSANTGGTEAFF. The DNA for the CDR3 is TGCAGCGCCAACACAGGGGGCACTGAAGCTTTCTTT.

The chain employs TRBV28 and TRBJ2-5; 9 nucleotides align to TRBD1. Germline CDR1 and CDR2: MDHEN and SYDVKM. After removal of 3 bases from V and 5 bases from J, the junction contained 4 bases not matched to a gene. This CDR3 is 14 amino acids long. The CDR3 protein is CASSFTTGGETQYF. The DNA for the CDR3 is TGTGCCAGCAGTTTTACGACAGGGGGGGAGACCCAGTACTTC. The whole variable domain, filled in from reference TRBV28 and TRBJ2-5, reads DVKVTQSSRYLVKRTGEKVFLECVQDMDHENMFWYRQDPGLGLRLIYFSYDVKMKEKGDIPEGYSVSREKKERFSLILESASTNQTSMYLCASSFTTGGETQYFGPGTRLLVL.